Listed here is a single T cell receptor (beta chain). The sample originates from a study of blood T cell repertoires in COVID-19. Study as a whole: There were acute and convalescent COVID-19 samples, and they came from the United States, Italy and Spain. T cells, B-cell-depleted T cells, or PBMCs supplied cDNA or gDNA.

V was clipped by 6 bases and J by 9 bases; unmatched bases: 12. This CDR3 is 14 amino acids long. Germline V gene sequence: CDR1 MNHEY, CDR2 SVGAGI. As processed by the authors: Reference gene primer amplification gave estimated nucleated cell counts. The table came from immunoSEQ multiplex PCR; TCRdb's copy has only in-frame clones and leaves some out. The DNA was the basis for D and trimming; V, J and clone size are from that table. This sample yields 68,000 or so clones, of which about 82% are seen a single time; around 4% belongs to the top ten. The gene calls are TRBV6-5 and TRBJ2-7, with TRBD1 matching 9 bases. The sample taken for sequencing was peripheral blood. The sequence was collected from a man aged 45-65 years with acute or convalescent COVID-19. The CDR3 loop reads CASSPGTGSLGQYF. The CDR3 DNA sequence: TGTGCCAGCAGCCCCGGGACAGGGTCCCTGGGGCAGTACTTC.